The rows below give T cell receptor beta chains drawn from one sample of a study of blood T cell repertoires in COVID-19. Generated by immunoSEQ multiplex PCR, the TCRdb table keeps only in-frame clones and is missing some. The table includes 56,000 or so clones, approximately 92% detected once. Material: peripheral blood. Every receptor here comes from a man aged 50-60 years with active COVID-19. Both conserved end residues are part of each CDR3. D genes are given only for firm matches. The listing skips clone size in some rows; elsewhere it reads once, few, many or a size class.

J gene	V gene	clone size	D gene	CDR3 protein	CDR3 DNA
TRBJ2-2	TRBV15	.	.	CATSRESLAGELFF	TGTGCCACCAGCAGAGAATCGCTAGCCGGGGAGCTGTTTTTT
TRBJ1-2	TRBV7-9	.	.	CASSSIGTPPGGAGYTF	TGTGCCAGCAGCTCCATTGGGACACCCCCCGGTGGGGCTGGCTACACCTTC
TRBJ1-2	TRBV10-3	.	TRBD1	CAISPPDRAHYGYTF	TGTGCCATCAGCCCTCCCGACAGGGCACACTATGGCTACACCTTC
TRBJ2-7	TRBV9	.	.	CASSPDGGPQYF	TGTGCCAGCAGCCCCGACGGGGGTCCCCAGTACTTC
TRBJ2-5	TRBV7-6	once	.	CASSLVVQGETQYF	TGTGCCAGCAGCTTAGTAGTACAGGGAGAGACCCAGTACTTC
TRBJ2-2	TRBV3-1/TRBV3-2	.	TRBD1	CASSPLGTGKTGELFF	TGTGCCAGCAGCCCGCTGGGGACAGGGAAGACCGGGGAGCTGTTTTTT
TRBJ2-3	TRBV6-4	.	TRBD1	CASSEGQGTDTQYF	TGTGCCAGCAGTGAAGGACAGGGGACAGATACGCAGTATTTT
TRBJ2-7	TRBV3-1/TRBV3-2	.	TRBD2	CASSPPLAAYEQYF	TGTGCCAGCAGCCCCCCGCTAGCGGCGTACGAGCAGTACTTC
TRBJ1-2	TRBV3-1/TRBV3-2	.	.	CASSQEAGYGYTF	TGTGCCAGCAGCCAAGAAGCCGGCTATGGCTACACCTTC
TRBJ2-1	TRBV25-1	once	.	CASSPDTPSYNEQFF	TGTGCCAGCAGCCCAGATACACCATCCTACAATGAGCAGTTCTTC
TRBJ2-1	TRBV4-1	.	.	CASSLLRGVYNEQFF	TGCGCCAGCAGTCTCCTCCGGGGTGTCTACAATGAGCAGTTCTTC
TRBJ2-7	TRBV21-1	.	.	CASSESPGQGARKQYF	TGTGCCAGCAGCGAATCCCCGGGACAGGGGGCGCGTAAGCAGTACTTC
TRBJ2-3	TRBV29-1	.	TRBD2	CSVEGVTSARLYF	TGCAGCGTTGAAGGGGTGACTAGCGCCCGTCTATATTTT
TRBJ2-5	TRBV20-1	.	TRBD2	CSASMIAGPQETQYF	TGCAGTGCTAGTATGATAGCGGGACCCCAAGAGACCCAGTACTTC
TRBJ2-2	TRBV7-2	.	.	CASSLGRSAIGELFF	TGTGCCAGCAGCCTAGGGCGGTCCGCCATAGGGGAGCTGTTTTTT
TRBJ1-6	TRBV7-2	.	TRBD1	CASSSTFFRDRDSPLHF	TGTGCCAGCAGCTCTACGTTTTTCCGGGACAGGGACTCACCCCTCCACTTT
TRBJ2-1	TRBV6-1	.	.	CASSELLGSSYNEQFF	TGTGCCAGCAGTGAATTACTTGGTTCGTCCTACAATGAGCAGTTCTTC
TRBJ2-7	TRBV19	few	.	CASSINRFVSQQYF	TGTGCCAGTAGTATAAACAGGTTCGTGTCTCAGCAGTACTTC
TRBJ2-5	TRBV14	.	TRBD1	CASSQAGTGGLETQYF	TGTGCCAGCAGCCAAGCCGGGACAGGGGGCTTGGAGACCCAGTACTTC
TRBJ2-7	TRBV5-5	.	.	CASSLAGDEQYF	TGTGCCAGCAGCTTGGCGGGAGACGAGCAGTACTTC
TRBJ2-3	TRBV7-9	.	.	CASSSRQETDTQYF	TGTGCCAGCAGCTCTAGACAGGAGACAGATACGCAGTATTTT
TRBJ2-3	TRBV5-5	.	TRBD1	CASSWTQRQGPWEDTQYF	TGTGCCAGCAGCTGGACCCAAAGACAGGGCCCTTGGGAAGATACGCAGTATTTT
TRBJ2-2	TRBV7-9	.	.	CASSLLRNTGELFF	TGTGCCAGCAGCTTACTCAGAAACACCGGGGAGCTGTTTTTT
TRBJ1-2	TRBV6-1	.	TRBD1	CASSERGTGFDYGYTF	TGTGCCAGCAGTGAGCGGGGGACAGGGTTTGACTATGGCTACACCTTC
TRBJ1-4	TRBV7-2	.	.	CASSPIGVPREKLFF	TGTGCCAGCAGCCCCATCGGAGTACCCCGCGAAAAACTGTTTTTT
TRBJ2-3	TRBV7-9	.	.	CASSLGLGGPDTQYF	TGTGCCAGCAGCTTGGGTCTAGGGGGTCCAGATACGCAGTATTTT